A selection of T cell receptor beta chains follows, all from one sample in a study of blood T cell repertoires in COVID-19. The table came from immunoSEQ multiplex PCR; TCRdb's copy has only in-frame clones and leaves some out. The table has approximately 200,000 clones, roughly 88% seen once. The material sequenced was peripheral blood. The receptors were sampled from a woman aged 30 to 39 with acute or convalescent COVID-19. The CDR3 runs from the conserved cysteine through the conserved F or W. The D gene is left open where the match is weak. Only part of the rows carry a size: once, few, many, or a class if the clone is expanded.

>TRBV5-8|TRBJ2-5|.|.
TGTGCCAGCGCCTATACAGGGTCCGCGGCCCAGTACTTC
CASAYTGSAAQYF
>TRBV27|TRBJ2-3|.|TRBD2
TGTGCCAGCAGTGCCCGGGGGGGGCGGGGGGATACGCAGTATTTT
CASSARGGRGDTQYF
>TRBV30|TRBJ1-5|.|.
TGTGCCTGGAGTAGTGTGGCGGGCAATCAGCCCCAGCATTTT
CAWSSVAGNQPQHF
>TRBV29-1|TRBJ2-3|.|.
TGCAGCACCCAGAGAAGGGGTAGGGCAGATACGCAGTATTTT
CSTQRRGRADTQYF
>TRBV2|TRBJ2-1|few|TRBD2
TGTGCCAGCAGTGACGTACTAGCGGGAGGGTCCCTCTACAATGAGCAGTTCTTC
CASSDVLAGGSLYNEQFF
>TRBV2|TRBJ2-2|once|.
TGTGCCAGTTCAGGGACCGGGGAGCTGTTTTTT
CASSGTGELFF
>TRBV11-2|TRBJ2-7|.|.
TGTGCCAGCAGCTTAGATCCGAGCTCCTACGAGCAGTACTTC
CASSLDPSSYEQYF
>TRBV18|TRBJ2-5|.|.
TGTGCCAGCTCACCAAGACAGATAGAGACCCAGTACTTC
CASSPRQIETQYF
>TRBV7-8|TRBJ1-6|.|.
TGTGCCAGCAGCCGACAGATCGCAGGTCTCCTCCACTTT
CASSRQIAGLLHF
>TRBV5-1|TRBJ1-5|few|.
TGCGCCAGCAGCTTGGAGGGAGGAGGTCAGCCCCAGCATTTT
CASSLEGGGQPQHF
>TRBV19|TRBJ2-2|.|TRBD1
TGTGCCAGTAGTTCCACCGGGACAGCGAACACCGGGGAGCTGTTTTTT
CASSSTGTANTGELFF
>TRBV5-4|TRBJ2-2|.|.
TGTGCCAGCAGCCCGGGGACGAACACCGGGGAGCTGTTTTTT
CASSPGTNTGELFF
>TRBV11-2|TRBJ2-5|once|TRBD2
TGTGCCAGCAGCCTCTATATGGGGGGGCAAGAGACCCAGTACTTC
CASSLYMGGQETQYF
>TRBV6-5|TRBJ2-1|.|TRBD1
TGTGCCATTTCTCCGGGACAGAGCTCCTACAATGAGCAGTTCTTC
CAISPGQSSYNEQFF
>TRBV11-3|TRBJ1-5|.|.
TGTGCCAGCAGCTTAGATCGAGGGCGGCCCCAGCATTTT
CASSLDRGRPQHF
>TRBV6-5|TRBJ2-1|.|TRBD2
TGTGCCAGCAGTTACCTGGCTAGCGGGGGGAGCAATGAGCAGTTCTTC
CASSYLASGGSNEQFF
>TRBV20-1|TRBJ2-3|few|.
TGCAGTGCTGGGCAGGGAGATACGCAGTATTTT
CSAGQGDTQYF
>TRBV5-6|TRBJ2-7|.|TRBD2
TGTGCCAGCAGCCCTCGGCGGGGGGCAGGCGAGCAGTACTTC
CASSPRRGAGEQYF
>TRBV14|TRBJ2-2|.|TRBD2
TGTGCCAGCAGCCAACTAGCGGGAGGGCCAGTCTCCGGGGAGCTGTTTTTT
CASSQLAGGPVSGELFF
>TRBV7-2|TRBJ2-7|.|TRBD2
TGTGCCAGCAGCTTTGCGGGAGGCTCCTACGAGCAGTACTTC
CASSFAGGSYEQYF
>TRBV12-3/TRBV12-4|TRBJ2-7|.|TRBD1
TGTGCCAGCACCCGGGACAGCATGACCGAGCAGTACTTC
CASTRDSMTEQYF
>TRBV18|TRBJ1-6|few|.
TGTGCCAGCTCACCGGCGGGTGTGGGTAATTCACCCCTCCACTTT
CASSPAGVGNSPLHF
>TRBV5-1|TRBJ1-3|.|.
TGCGCCAGCAGCTTGGACTCGCGGTCTGGAAACACCATATATTTT
CASSLDSRSGNTIYF
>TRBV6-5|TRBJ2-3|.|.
TGTGCCAGCACCTCTTTAGGGGTGGGAGATACGCAGTATTTT
CASTSLGVGDTQYF
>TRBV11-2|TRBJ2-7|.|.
TGTGCCAGCAGCTTAGCTCCGGGAAGCTACGAGCAGTACTTC
CASSLAPGSYEQYF
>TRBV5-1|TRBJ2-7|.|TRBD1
TGCGCCAGCAGCTTGGGAGGGACAGTCTCCTACGAGCAGTACTTC
CASSLGGTVSYEQYF
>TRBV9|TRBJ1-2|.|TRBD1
TGTGCCAGCAGCGCCGGGACAGGGGGTTACTATGGCTACACCTTC
CASSAGTGGYYGYTF
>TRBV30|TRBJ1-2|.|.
TGTGCCTGGAATGTGGGGGCCGGCTACACCTTC
CAWNVGAGYTF
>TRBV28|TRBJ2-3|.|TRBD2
TGTGCCAGCAGTTTACTACTAGCGGGAGAAATAGATACGCAGTATTTT
CASSLLLAGEIDTQYF
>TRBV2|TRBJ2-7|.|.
TGTGCCAGCAGGTCGGGAGACTACGAGCAGTACTTC
CASRSGDYEQYF
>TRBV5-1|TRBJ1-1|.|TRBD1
TGCGCCAGCAGCCGACAGGGGAACACTGAAGCTTTCTTT
CASSRQGNTEAFF
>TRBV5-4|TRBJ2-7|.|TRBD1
TGTGCCAGCAGCACCGAGCGGACAGGGAGCTCCTACGAGCAGTACTTC
CASSTERTGSSYEQYF
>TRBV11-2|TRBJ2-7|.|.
TGTGCCAGCAGCTTAGTGAGGGTATTGTACGAGCAGTACTTC
CASSLVRVLYEQYF
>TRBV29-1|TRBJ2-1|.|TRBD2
TGCAGCGTTGAAATAGCGGGAGGGCCTTACAATGAGCAGTTCTTC
CSVEIAGGPYNEQFF
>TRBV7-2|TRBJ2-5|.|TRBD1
TGTGCCAGCAGTCAAAAAGGGACAGACCAAGAGACCCAGTACTTC
CASSQKGTDQETQYF
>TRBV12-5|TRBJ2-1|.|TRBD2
TGTGCTAGTGGTTTGGGGAGCGGGAGGACCTACAATGAGCAGTTCTTC
CASGLGSGRTYNEQFF
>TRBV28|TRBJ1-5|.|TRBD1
TGTGCCAGCAGTTCCCCGGACAGGAGAAAGGGTCGCAATCAGCCCCAGCATTTT
CASSSPDRRKGRNQPQHF
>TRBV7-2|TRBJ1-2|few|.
TGTGCCAGCAGCTTAGATGGAAGCGCTAGAACCTTC
CASSLDGSARTF
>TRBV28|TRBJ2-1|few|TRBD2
TGTGCCAGCAGGAGCGGGAGCTCCTACAATGAGCAGTTCTTC
CASRSGSSYNEQFF
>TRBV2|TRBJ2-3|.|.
TGTGCCATTGGACAAGGCACAGATACGCAGTATTTT
CAIGQGTDTQYF